Following are 20 T cell receptor beta chains from one sample sequenced in a study of cytomegalovirus exposure and HLA in healthy donors. The study ran its PCR with 60 Vbeta and 13 Jbeta primers. Sequenced by immunoSEQ multiplex PCR; TCRdb stores in-frame clones only, minus some. Among fewer than 350,000 clones listed, approximately 90% were seen once. The sequenced material came from PBMCs. All receptors come from a woman between 18 and 29 years old in good health and CMV-seronegative.

This rearrangement joins TRBV7-9 to TRBJ1-1; a weak D match, TRBD1 (5 bases). V was pared by 0 bases and J by 5 bases, with 7 bases between. Germline CDR1 SEHNR, CDR2 FQNEAQ (reference sequence). This CDR3 comprises 13 residues. DNA of the CDR3: TGTGCCAGCAGCTTAGCTAAGGGGACTGAAGCTTTCTTT. It translates to CASSLAKGTEAFF.

This clone was seen only once. The V and J genes are TRBV2 and TRBJ2-1; D ambiguous. The CDR3 is 13 amino acids. The germline gives CDR1 SNHLY, CDR2 FYNNEI. The V gene lost 2 bases and the J gene lost 4 bases, with 6 bases spanning the gap. Here the CDR3 DNA reads TGTGCCAGCAGTGAAAGTCAGTACAATGAGCAGTTCTTC. It codes for CASSESQYNEQFF.

This clone appeared a single time. This sequence joins TRBV5-1 and TRBJ1-6, with a weak D call TRBD1 (5 bases). Germline V CDR1 and CDR2: SGHRS, YFSETQ. The length of the CDR3 is 15 residues. V was clipped by 4 bases and J by 9 bases, with 17 bases between them. This CDR3 is CASSLGRPGGSPLHF. CDR3 nucleotide sequence: TGCGCCAGCAGCCTGGGACGCCCCGGGGGTTCACCCCTCCACTTT. The entire variable domain, with the rest obtained from reference TRBV5-1 and TRBJ1-6, is as follows: KAGVTQTPRYLIKTRGQQVTLSCSPISGHRSVSWYQQTPGQGLQFLFEYFSETQRNKGNFPGRFSGRQFSNSRSEMNVSTLELGDSALYLCASSLGRPGGSPLHFGNGTRLTVT.

The genes are TRBV7-8 and TRBJ2-7; no clear D. The CDR3 contains 15 residues. V lost 5 bases and J 2 bases, leaving 16 bases between the germline ends. Germline CDR1 and CDR2: SGHVS and FQNEAQ. CDR3 loop: CASSLTPILPYEQYF. CDR3 DNA sequence: TGTGCCAGCAGCCTAACCCCTATCCTGCCCTACGAGCAGTACTTC.

This chain joins TRBV7-7 and TRBJ2-2, with 7 bases matching TRBD1. Losses at the gene ends were 5 bases for V and 8 bases for J; bases not matched to a gene: 5. Germline CDR1 SSHAT, CDR2 FNYEAQ (reference sequence). The CDR3 has 13 amino acids. CDR3: CASSADRVGELFF. In nucleotides, the CDR3 is TGTGCCAGCAGCGCTGACAGGGTAGGGGAGCTGTTTTTT.

This rearrangement joins TRBV2 to TRBJ1-2; 8 bases agree with TRBD1. The CDR3 has 14 residues. The V gene end was trimmed by 6 bases and the J gene end by 2 bases; junction bases not matched to a gene: 5. CDR1 SNHLY and CDR2 FYNNEI come from the germline V gene. CDR3 amino acids: CASRLTGVNYGYTF. CDR3 sequence (DNA): TGTGCCAGCAGGCTGACAGGGGTGAACTATGGCTACACCTTC. The full variable domain, rest sourced from reference TRBV2 and TRBJ1-2, is EPEVTQTPSHQVTQMGQEVILRCVPISNHLYFYWYRQILGQKVEFLVSFYNNEISEKSEIFDDQFSVERPDGSNFTLKIRSTKLEDSAMYFCASRLTGVNYGYTFGSGTRLTVV.

The chain combines TRBV7-8 with TRBJ2-7; D gene unclear. Germline V gene sequence: CDR1 SGHVS, CDR2 FQNEAQ. The length of the CDR3 is 14 residues. V was pared by 1 base and J by 1 base, with 8 bases between. CDR3 DNA: TGTGCCAGCAGCTTAGGAGGAGCTTCCTACGAGCAGTACTTC. Translation gives CASSLGGASYEQYF.

The rearrangement uses TRBV18 and TRBJ1-5; TRBD1 matches 11 bases. Germline lookup yields CDR1 KGHSH and CDR2 LQKENI. The CDR3 is made up of 15 amino acids. Unmatched junction bases numbered 5, after V lost 4 bases and J lost 6 bases. CDR3 region: CASSREGTGGQPQHF. In DNA, the CDR3 is TGTGCCAGCTCACGGGAAGGGACAGGGGGTCAGCCCCAGCATTTT.

The chain uses TRBV6-6 and TRBJ1-2, with 9 nucleotides matching TRBD1. The J segment lost 7 bases and the V segment lost 6 bases, leaving 9 bases of the junction unmatched. There are 14 residues in the CDR3. Germline V lookup: CDR1 MNHNY, CDR2 SVGAGI (reference sequence). CDR3 protein: CASSLKQGARGYTF. CDR3 coding DNA: TGTGCCAGCAGCTTAAAACAGGGGGCGCGTGGCTACACCTTC.

The chain carries TRBV5-1 and TRBJ2-7, with 8 bases matching TRBD1. The CDR3 length is 15 residues. The V gene's germline CDR1 is SGHRS and CDR2 YFSETQ. Trimming at V came to 2 bases and at J to 2 bases, leaving 6 bases not matched to a gene. In nucleotides, the CDR3 is TGCGCCAGCAGCTTCCACAGGGGGGTAGCCTACGAGCAGTACTTC. Its translation: CASSFHRGVAYEQYF. Full variable domain (missing parts from reference TRBV5-1 and TRBJ2-7): KAGVTQTPRYLIKTRGQQVTLSCSPISGHRSVSWYQQTPGQGLQFLFEYFSETQRNKGNFPGRFSGRQFSNSRSEMNVSTLELGDSALYLCASSFHRGVAYEQYFGPGTRLTVT.

The chain carries TRBV5-1 and TRBJ2-3; the D gene is possibly TRBD1 (6 bases). V gave up 4 bases and J gave up 3 bases, with 18 bases separating them. This CDR3 spans 16 amino acids. The germline CDR1 and CDR2 sequences are SGHRS and YFSETQ. The CDR3 loop reads CASSPMGAEVTDTQYF. The CDR3 DNA is TGCGCCAGCAGCCCAATGGGGGCGGAAGTGACAGATACGCAGTATTTT.

This chain joins TRBV5-1 and TRBJ2-5; 9 bases align to TRBD2. Germline V gene data show CDR1 as SGHRS and CDR2 as YFSETQ. The CDR3 runs to 16 residues. The ends lost 0 bases at V and 2 bases at J; junction bases unmatched: 5. Here the CDR3 reads CASSLGAGGRQETQYF. For the CDR3, the DNA is TGCGCCAGCAGCTTGGGGGCGGGGGGGCGTCAAGAGACCCAGTACTTC.

Remarks on this clone: Compared with germline, one end of the junction differs, possibly owing to a read error. The rearrangement uses TRBV13 and TRBJ2-3; 10 nucleotides align to TRBD2. The germline CDR1 and CDR2 sequences are PRHDT and FYEKMQ (reference sequence). The CDR3 is made up of 16 amino acids. The CDR3 nucleotides read TGTGCCTGCAGCTTAACCCTAGCGGGGGGCACAGATACGCAGTATTTT. It is translated as CACSLTLAGGTDTQYF.

This clone was seen more than once but under ten times. The CDR3 sequence: CASSPGLAGNEQFF. CDR3 bases: TGTGCCAGCAGCCCAGGACTAGCAGGCAATGAGCAGTTCTTC. The J gene is TRBJ2-1, the V gene TRBV5-4, with 8 bases matching TRBD2. The germline CDR1 and CDR2 sequences are SGHNT and YYREEE (reference sequence). V lost 4 bases to trimming and J lost 6 bases; unmatched junction nucleotides: 6. This CDR3 region has 14 residues. Full variable domain (missing parts from reference TRBV5-4 and TRBJ2-1): ETGVTQSPTHLIKTRGQQVTLRCSSQSGHNTVSWYQQALGQGPQFIFQYYREEENGRGNFPPRFSGLQFPNYSSELNVNALELDDSALYLCASSPGLAGNEQFFGPGTRLTVL.

This chain links TRBV5-1 with TRBJ1-1; the match to TRBD1 covers 9 bases. V was clipped by 4 bases and J by 5 bases; unmatched bases: 9. Germline loops: CDR1 SGHRS, CDR2 YFSETQ. The length of the CDR3 is 15 residues. CDR3 in DNA: TGCGCCAGCAGCCCGAACACAGGGGGCGGGACTGAAGCTTTCTTT. This translates into CASSPNTGGGTEAFF.

This sequence joins TRBV30 and TRBJ2-5, with 9 nucleotides matching TRBD2. V trimming: 2 bases; J trimming: 5 bases; junction bases outside the gene matches: 9. The CDR3 runs 15 residues. Germline V gene sequence: CDR1 GTSNPN, CDR2 SVGIG (reference sequence). CDR3 nucleotide sequence: TGTGCCTGGAGTAAGGGACTAGCTACGAGGGAGACCCAGTACTTC. This gives the protein CAWSKGLATRETQYF.

V usage is TRBV5-4 and J usage is TRBJ1-1; tentatively, D is TRBD1 (5 bases). The V gene's germline CDR1 is SGHNT and CDR2 YYREEE (reference sequence). With 4 bases removed from V and 7 bases from J, the gap between germline ends came to 17 bases. The CDR3 covers 14 residues. The CDR3 sequence is CASSLWTPPYEAFF. In DNA form, the CDR3 reads TGTGCCAGCAGCCTATGGACACCCCCATATGAAGCTTTCTTT.

J is TRBJ1-2 and V is TRBV27; 7 bases align to TRBD1. The CDR3 runs to 16 residues. Germline CDR1 MNHEY, CDR2 SMNVEV (reference sequence). V lost 5 bases and J lost 6; bases outside the gene matches: 15. The DNA of the CDR3 is TGTGCCAGCAGTCATCGGTTGGGACAGCAAGGGAATGGCTACACCTTC. Its translation is CASSHRLGQQGNGYTF.

This clone was seen a single time. This chain connects TRBV12-5 to TRBJ2-7, with 7 bases matching TRBD1. V trimming: 0 bases; J trimming: 6 bases; junction bases outside the gene matches: 14. Germline V gene data show CDR1 as LGHNT and CDR2 as FRNRAP. This CDR3 contains 17 residues. In nucleotides, the CDR3 is TGTGCTAGTGGTTTGGTCTCAGGAGACAGGGTAGGGCTCGAGCAGTACTTC. This gives the protein CASGLVSGDRVGLEQYF.

V and J are TRBV27 and TRBJ1-2; 9 bases are shared with TRBD1. Germline V gene lookup returns CDR1 MNHEY and CDR2 SMNVEV (reference sequence). Germline trimming cut 0 bases from V and 2 bases from J; bases unmatched to any gene: 7. The CDR3 runs 17 residues. This CDR3 reads CASSLSSVTGGNYGYTF. In DNA form, the CDR3 reads TGTGCCAGCAGTTTATCGAGTGTTACAGGGGGCAACTATGGCTACACCTTC.